Each of the 12 T cell receptor beta chains below was sequenced from the same sample in a study of blood T cells in healthy people across ages (dated by TCRdb to the mid-2010s). To prepare the library, 5' RACE was applied. Sequencing was carried out with an Illumina HiSeq 2500. A second PCR of roughly 7 to 11 cycles was performed with a sample-barcoded 5' primer and a J-beta primer mix. The public reads were reanalyzed by TCRdb: fastp trimming at Q25, MiXCR alignment, in-frame beta chains only. For every CDR3 protein sequence, its rows merge into one entry that carries the most common genes and DNA. The sample includes 1.5 million to 1.9 million distinct CDR3 sequences, with less than 45% observed a single time. The ten largest clones take up around 4% of the sample. The sample consisted of blood. The origin of the receptors is a young woman in good health.

This clonotype was seen a handful of times. The genes are TRBV4-1 and TRBJ1-1; TRBD1 matches at 8 bases. V shed 2 bases, J shed 5 bases, and the junction held 7 bases outside the gene matches. Germline CDR1 reads MGHRA; CDR2 reads YSYEKL. The length of the CDR3 is 15 residues. The CDR3 region is CASSQPTGGGTEAFF. In nucleotides, the CDR3 is TGCGCCAGCAGCCAACCTACAGGGGGGGGAACTGAAGCTTTCTTT.

This clonotype was detected ten times or more. V is TRBV2 and J is TRBJ2-1; D call uncertain. V was cut by 4 bases and J by 5 bases, with 6 bases left in between. This CDR3 is built from 12 residues. Per the germline V gene, CDR1 is SNHLY and CDR2 is FYNNEI. The CDR3 DNA is TGTGCCAGCAGTGCCCGAAACAATGAGCAGTTCTTC. This codes for CASSARNNEQFF.

The chain is built from TRBV15 and TRBJ2-7; 7 nucleotides align to TRBD1. The DNA end lines up better with TRBJ2-5; the J call may be wrong. Germline loops: CDR1 LNHNV, CDR2 YYDKDF (reference sequence). The CDR3 contains 15 residues. DNA of the CDR3: TGTGCCACCAGCAGATCGGACAGGCTTGGAAGGACCCAGTACTTC. It yields the protein CATSRSDRLGRTQYF.

The rearrangement links TRBV2 to TRBJ2-4; 8 positions match TRBD2. The end of the DNA aligns better with TRBJ2-7, so the J call may be wrong. The CDR3 loop spans 14 amino acids. Germline lookup yields CDR1 SNHLY and CDR2 FYNNEI. CDR3 residues: CASTGGVRSYEQYF. The CDR3 nucleotides read TGTGCCAGCACGGGGGGGGTTCGATCCTACGAGCAGTACTTC.

This clonotype was observed a few times. This chain uses TRBV12-3 or TRBV12-4 with TRBJ2-7; D is unclear. Trimming shortened V by 7 bases and J by 2 bases, and 12 bases separated the two germline ends. This CDR3 contains 13 residues. The CDR3 protein is CASNPDFAYEQYF. In DNA form, the CDR3 reads TGTGCCAGCAATCCCGACTTCGCCTACGAGCAGTACTTC.

This clonotype was detected only a few times. The gene calls are TRBV6-2 or TRBV6-3 and TRBJ1-1; 9 bases match TRBD1. J lost 2 bases, V lost 4 bases, and 8 bases had no gene match. Germline V gives CDR1 MNHEY, CDR2 SVGEGT. The CDR3 runs to 16 residues. This chain's CDR3 is CASSSSGTGRNTEAFF. DNA of the CDR3: TGTGCCAGCAGTTCCTCCGGGACAGGGCGTAACACTGAAGCTTTCTTT.

The J gene is TRBJ1-5, the V gene TRBV12-3 or TRBV12-4; tentatively, D is TRBD1 (5 bases). CDR3 length: 14 amino acids. Trimming pared 6 bases from V and 7 bases from J, leaving 16 bases between. The CDR3 protein is CASSFQGSMQPQHF. The CDR3 region has the DNA TGTGCCAGCAGCTTCCAGGGCTCGATGCAGCCCCAGCATTTT.

V and J are TRBV5-1 and TRBJ2-1, with 11 bases that match TRBD2. The tail of the sequence fits TRBJ2-7 better, so the J call may be wrong. The CDR3 spans 18 residues. Germline-derived CDR1 and CDR2 are SGHRS and YFSETQ. This CDR3 is CASSPGGTSGRSYNEQYF. The CDR3 coding sequence is TGCGCCAGCAGCCCGGGCGGGACTAGCGGCCGCTCCTACAATGAGCAGTACTTC.

The rearrangement links TRBV4-1 to TRBJ2-4, with 12 bases matching TRBD2. The end of the DNA is better explained by TRBJ2-7, so the J call may be wrong. Germline values: CDR1 MGHRA, CDR2 YSYEKL. CDR3 length equals 16 residues. CDR3 coding DNA: TGCGCCAGCAGCCAAGATCCACTAGCGGGGGGCAACGAGCAGTACTTC. Its protein is CASSQDPLAGGNEQYF.

This clonotype was detected a few times. The chain couples TRBV4-3 to TRBJ2-3; D uncertain. Germline V gives CDR1 LGHNA, CDR2 YSLEER. CDR3 length: 13 residues. Trimming stripped 0 bases from V and 11 bases from J, with 12 bases between. In nucleotides, the CDR3 is TGCGCCAGCAGCCAAGATCGGGTTCCCCGGCAGTATTTT. Its protein is CASSQDRVPRQYF.

This clonotype was recorded a few times. This chain uses TRBV7-2 with TRBJ2-1, with D maybe TRBD2 (5 bases). The CDR3 sequence is 12 residues long. V lost 4 bases and J 9 bases, leaving 10 bases between the germline ends. Germline V CDR1 and CDR2: SGHTA, FQGNSA. Written as DNA, the CDR3 is TGTGCCAGCAGCTCTGACCGGGGTGAGCAGTTCTTC. Amino acid sequence: CASSSDRGEQFF.

The CDR3 DNA sequence: TGTGCCAGCAGCGTAAGGTCCGTAGAAGAGACCCAGTACTTC. Translating gives CASSVRSVEETQYF. This chain joins TRBV7-9 and TRBJ2-5; no firm D call. V was shortened by 5 bases and J by 3 bases, with 13 bases between the two germline ends. The CDR3 runs 14 residues. Germline V gene lookup returns CDR1 SEHNR and CDR2 FQNEAQ (reference sequence). Using reference TRBV7-9 and TRBJ2-5 for the parts outside the CDR3, the full variable domain is DTGVSQNPRHKITKRGQNVTFRCDPISEHNRLYWYRQTLGQGPEFLTYFQNEAQLEKSRLLSDRFSAERPKGSFSTLEIQRTEQGDSAMYLCASSVRSVEETQYFGPGTRLLVL.